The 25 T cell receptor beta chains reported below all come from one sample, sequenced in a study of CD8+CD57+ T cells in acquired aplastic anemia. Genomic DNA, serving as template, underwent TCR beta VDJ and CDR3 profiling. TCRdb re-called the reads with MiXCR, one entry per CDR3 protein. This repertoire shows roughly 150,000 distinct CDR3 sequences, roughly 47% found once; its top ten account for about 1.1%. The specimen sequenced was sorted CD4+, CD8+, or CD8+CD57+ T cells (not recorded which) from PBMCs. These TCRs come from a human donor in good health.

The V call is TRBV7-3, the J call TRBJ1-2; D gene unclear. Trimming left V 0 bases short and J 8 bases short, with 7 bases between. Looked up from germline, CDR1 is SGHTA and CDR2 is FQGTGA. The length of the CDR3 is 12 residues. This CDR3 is CASSLTFNGYTF. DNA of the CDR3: TGTGCCAGCAGCTTAACGTTTAACGGCTACACCTTC.

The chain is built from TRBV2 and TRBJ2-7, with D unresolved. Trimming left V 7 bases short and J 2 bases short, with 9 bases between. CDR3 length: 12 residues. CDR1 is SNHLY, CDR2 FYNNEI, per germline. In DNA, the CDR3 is TGTGCCAGCAAGGTGGCCGCCTACGAGCAGTACTTC. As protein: CASKVAAYEQYF.

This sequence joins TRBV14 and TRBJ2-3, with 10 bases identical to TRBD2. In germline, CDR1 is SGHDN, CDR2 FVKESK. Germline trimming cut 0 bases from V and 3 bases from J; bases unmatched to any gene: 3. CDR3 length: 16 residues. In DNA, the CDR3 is TGTGCCAGCAGCCAAGAGCATAGCGGGAGGACAGATACGCAGTATTTT. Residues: CASSQEHSGRTDTQYF.

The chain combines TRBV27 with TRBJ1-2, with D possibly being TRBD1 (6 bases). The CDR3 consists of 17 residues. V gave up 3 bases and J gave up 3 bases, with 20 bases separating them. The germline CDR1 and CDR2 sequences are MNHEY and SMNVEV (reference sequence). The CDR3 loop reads CASSFLPGTPGDYGYTF. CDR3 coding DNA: TGTGCCAGCAGTTTTCTTCCCGGGACACCTGGTGACTATGGCTACACCTTC.

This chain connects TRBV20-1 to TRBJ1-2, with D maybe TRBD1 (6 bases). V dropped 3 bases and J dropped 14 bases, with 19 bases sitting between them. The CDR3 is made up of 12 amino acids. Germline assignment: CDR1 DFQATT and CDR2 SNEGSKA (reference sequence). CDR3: CSARSLDRHNTF. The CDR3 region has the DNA TGCAGTGCTAGGAGTCTTGACAGGCACAATACCTTC.

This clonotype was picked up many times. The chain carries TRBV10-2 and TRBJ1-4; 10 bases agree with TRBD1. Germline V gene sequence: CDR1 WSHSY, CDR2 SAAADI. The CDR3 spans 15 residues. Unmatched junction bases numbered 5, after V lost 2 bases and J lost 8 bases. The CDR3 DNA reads TGCGCCAGCAGTGAGGGGACAGGGGAATCGGAAAAACTGTTTTTT. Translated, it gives CASSEGTGESEKLFF.

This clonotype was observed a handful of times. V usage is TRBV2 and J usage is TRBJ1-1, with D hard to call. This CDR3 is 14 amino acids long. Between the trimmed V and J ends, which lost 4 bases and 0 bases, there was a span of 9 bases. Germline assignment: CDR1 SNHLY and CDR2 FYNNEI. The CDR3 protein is CASSVGALNTEAFF. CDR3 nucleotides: TGTGCCAGCAGTGTGGGCGCCTTGAACACTGAAGCTTTCTTT.

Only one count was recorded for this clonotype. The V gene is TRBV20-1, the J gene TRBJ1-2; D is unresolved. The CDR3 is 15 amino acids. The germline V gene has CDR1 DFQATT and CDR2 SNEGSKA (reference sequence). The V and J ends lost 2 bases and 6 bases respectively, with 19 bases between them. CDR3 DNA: TGCAGTGCTAGACCCGAGGACGGGATATGGGATGGCTACACCTTC. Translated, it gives CSARPEDGIWDGYTF.

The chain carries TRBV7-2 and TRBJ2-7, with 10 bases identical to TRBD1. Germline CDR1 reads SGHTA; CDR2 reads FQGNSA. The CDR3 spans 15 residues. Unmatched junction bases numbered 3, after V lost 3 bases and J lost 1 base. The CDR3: CASSLTGGWSYEQYF. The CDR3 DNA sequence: TGTGCCAGCAGCTTGACAGGGGGCTGGTCCTACGAGCAGTACTTC. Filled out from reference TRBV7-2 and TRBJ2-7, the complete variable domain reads GAGVSQSPSNKVTEKGKDVELRCDPISGHTALYWYRQSLGQGLEFLIYFQGNSAPDKSGLPSDRFSAERTGGSVSTLTIQRTQQEDSAVYLCASSLTGGWSYEQYFGPGTRLTVT.

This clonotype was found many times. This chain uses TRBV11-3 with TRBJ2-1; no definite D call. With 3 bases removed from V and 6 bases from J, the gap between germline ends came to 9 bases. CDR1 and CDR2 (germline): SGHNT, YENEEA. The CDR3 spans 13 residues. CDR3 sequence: CASSFNGVNEQFF. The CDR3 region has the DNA TGTGCCAGCAGCTTTAACGGAGTCAATGAGCAGTTCTTC. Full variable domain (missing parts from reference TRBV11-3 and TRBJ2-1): EAGVVQSPRYKIIEKKQPVAFWCNPISGHNTLYWYLQNLGQGPELLIRYENEEAVDDSQLPKDRFSAERLKGVDSTLKIQPAELGDSAVYLCASSFNGVNEQFFGPGTRLTVL.

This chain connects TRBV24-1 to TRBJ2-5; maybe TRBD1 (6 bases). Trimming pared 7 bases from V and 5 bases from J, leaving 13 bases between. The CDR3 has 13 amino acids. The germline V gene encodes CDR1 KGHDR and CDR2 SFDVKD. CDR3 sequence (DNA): TGTGCCACCAGCAGGGGCCCATGGGAGACCCAGTACTTC. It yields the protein CATSRGPWETQYF.

The CDR3 region has the DNA TGTGCCAGTAGTAGACAGGGAAAGGAATATGGCTACACCTTC. It yields the protein CASSRQGKEYGYTF. The J gene is TRBJ1-2, the V gene TRBV19, with 7 bases lining up with TRBD1. Germline V CDR1 and CDR2: LNHDA, SQIVND (reference sequence). V was clipped by 4 bases and J by 5 bases; unmatched bases: 7. This CDR3 is 14 amino acids long.

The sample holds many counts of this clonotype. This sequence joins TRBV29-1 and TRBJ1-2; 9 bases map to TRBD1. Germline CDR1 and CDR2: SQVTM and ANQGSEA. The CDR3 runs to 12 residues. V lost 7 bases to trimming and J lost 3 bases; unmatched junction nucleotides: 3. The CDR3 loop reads CSAGDRDYGYTF. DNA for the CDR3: TGCAGCGCCGGGGACAGGGACTATGGCTACACCTTC.

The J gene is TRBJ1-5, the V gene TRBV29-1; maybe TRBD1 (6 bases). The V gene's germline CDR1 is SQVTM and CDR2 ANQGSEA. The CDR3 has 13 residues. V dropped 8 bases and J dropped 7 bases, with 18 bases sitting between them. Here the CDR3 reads CSIAAGVGQPQHF. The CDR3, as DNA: TGCAGCATTGCCGCAGGGGTGGGGCAGCCCCAGCATTTT.

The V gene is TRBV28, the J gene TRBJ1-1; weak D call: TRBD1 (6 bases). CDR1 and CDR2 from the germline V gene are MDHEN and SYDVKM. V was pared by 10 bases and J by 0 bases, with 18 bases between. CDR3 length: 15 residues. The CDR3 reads CATRLSTGMNTEAFF. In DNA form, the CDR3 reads TGTGCCACCCGACTCTCGACAGGCATGAACACTGAAGCTTTCTTT.

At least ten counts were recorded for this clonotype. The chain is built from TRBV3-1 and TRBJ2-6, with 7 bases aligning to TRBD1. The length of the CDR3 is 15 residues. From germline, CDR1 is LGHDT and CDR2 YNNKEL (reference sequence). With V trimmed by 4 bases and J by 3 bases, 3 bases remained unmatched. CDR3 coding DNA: TGTGCCAGCAGCCCTACAGGGGTTGGGGCCAACGTCCTGACTTTC. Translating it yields CASSPTGVGANVLTF.

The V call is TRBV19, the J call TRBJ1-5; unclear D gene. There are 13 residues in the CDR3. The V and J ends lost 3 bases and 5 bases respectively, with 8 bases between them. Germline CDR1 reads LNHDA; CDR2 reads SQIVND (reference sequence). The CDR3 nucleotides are TGTGCCAGTAGTATTGGGATCGATCAGCCCCAGCATTTT. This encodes CASSIGIDQPQHF.

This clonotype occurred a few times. This CDR3 is CASSLLTGYTGELFF. The CDR3 region has the DNA TGTGCCAGCAGCTTATTAACCGGGTACACCGGGGAGCTGTTTTTT. This chain links TRBV7-9 with TRBJ2-2; D is undetermined. The CDR3 runs 15 residues. The germline CDR1 and CDR2 sequences are SEHNR and FQNEAQ (reference sequence). Trimming took 2 bases from V and 3 from J, leaving 10 bases between them.

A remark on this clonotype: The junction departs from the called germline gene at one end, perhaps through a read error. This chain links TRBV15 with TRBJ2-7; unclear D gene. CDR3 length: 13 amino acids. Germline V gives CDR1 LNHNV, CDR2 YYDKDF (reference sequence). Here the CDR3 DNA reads TGTGCCACCAGCAGAGGTCTCTCCTACGAGCAGTGCTTC. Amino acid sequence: CATSRGLSYEQCF.

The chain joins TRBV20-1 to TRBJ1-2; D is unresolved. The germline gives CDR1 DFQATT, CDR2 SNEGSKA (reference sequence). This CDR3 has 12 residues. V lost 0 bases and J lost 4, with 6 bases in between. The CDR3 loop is CSARDKLYGYTF. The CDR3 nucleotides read TGCAGTGCTAGAGACAAACTCTATGGCTACACCTTC.

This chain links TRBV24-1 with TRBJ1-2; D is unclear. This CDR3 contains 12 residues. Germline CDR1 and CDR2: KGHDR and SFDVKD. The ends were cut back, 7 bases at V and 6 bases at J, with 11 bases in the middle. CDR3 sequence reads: CATREEFHGYTF. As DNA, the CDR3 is TGTGCCACCAGGGAGGAATTTCATGGCTACACCTTC.

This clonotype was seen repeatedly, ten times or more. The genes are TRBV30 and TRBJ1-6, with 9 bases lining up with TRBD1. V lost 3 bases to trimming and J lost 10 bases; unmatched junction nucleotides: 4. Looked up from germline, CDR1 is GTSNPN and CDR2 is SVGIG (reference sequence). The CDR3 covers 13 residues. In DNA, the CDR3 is TGTGCCTGGAGGGACAGGGGAGAATCACCCCTCCACTTT. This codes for CAWRDRGESPLHF.

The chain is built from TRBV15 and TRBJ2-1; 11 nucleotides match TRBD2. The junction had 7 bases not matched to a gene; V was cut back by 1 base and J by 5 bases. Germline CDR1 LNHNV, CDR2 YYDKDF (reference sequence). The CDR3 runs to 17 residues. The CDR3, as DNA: TGTGCCACCAGCAGAGGGAGACTAGCGGGGACTGACAATGAGCAGTTCTTC. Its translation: CATSRGRLAGTDNEQFF.

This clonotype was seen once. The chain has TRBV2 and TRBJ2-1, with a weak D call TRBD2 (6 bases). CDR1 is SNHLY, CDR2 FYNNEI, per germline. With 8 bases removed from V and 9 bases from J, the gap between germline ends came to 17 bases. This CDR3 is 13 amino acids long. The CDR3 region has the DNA TGTGCCAGCTGTCGACGGGAGATTGGTGAGCAGTTCTTC. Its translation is CASCRREIGEQFF.

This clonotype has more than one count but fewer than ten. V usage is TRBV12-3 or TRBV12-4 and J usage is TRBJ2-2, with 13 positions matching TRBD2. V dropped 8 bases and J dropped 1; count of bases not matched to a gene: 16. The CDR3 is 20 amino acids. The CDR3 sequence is CASAATRLAGGIRNTGELFF. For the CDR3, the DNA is TGTGCCAGCGCTGCAACAAGACTAGCGGGGGGCATAAGGAACACCGGGGAGCTGTTTTTT.